These 18 T cell receptor beta chains originate from one sample sequenced in a study of blood T cell repertoires in COVID-19. Assay: immunoSEQ multiplex PCR; the TCRdb copy retains only in-frame clones and omits some. The data hold about 270,000 clones, with approximately 77% observed a single time. The source material was peripheral blood. The receptors were sampled from a woman younger than 35 with acute or convalescent COVID-19.

The V gene is TRBV7-2, the J gene TRBJ2-7; no definite D call. The germline CDR1 and CDR2 sequences are SGHTA and FQGNSA. V dropped 0 bases and J dropped 6 bases, with 6 bases sitting between them. The length of the CDR3 is 12 residues. CDR3 protein: CASSLALSEQYF. CDR3 nucleotide sequence: TGTGCCAGCAGCTTAGCTCTCAGCGAGCAGTACTTC.

This clone appeared a few times. The rearrangement uses TRBV28 and TRBJ1-5, with 10 positions matching TRBD1. This CDR3 has 15 amino acids. V shed 6 bases and J 2 bases; nucleotides not matched to a gene: 4. Germline lookup yields CDR1 MDHEN and CDR2 SYDVKM. The CDR3 is CASRWDRGRNQPQHF. CDR3 in DNA: TGTGCCAGCAGATGGGACAGGGGTCGCAATCAGCCCCAGCATTTT.

This chain joins TRBV20-1 and TRBJ2-1; D not certain. CDR1 and CDR2 (germline): DFQATT, SNEGSKA (reference sequence). CDR3 length: 10 amino acids. The CDR3 is CKTGTGEQFF. The CDR3 DNA reads as TGCAAGACGGGTACGGGTGAGCAGTTCTTC.

The gene calls are TRBV6-2 or TRBV6-3 and TRBJ2-7; 13 bases match TRBD2. CDR1 MNHEY and CDR2 SVGEGT come from the germline V gene. There are 17 residues in the CDR3. The junction had 8 bases not matched to a gene; V was cut back by 4 bases and J by 2 bases. The CDR3 loop is CASSSHPTSGRAYEQYF. CDR3 in DNA: TGTGCCAGCAGTTCTCATCCCACTAGCGGGAGGGCCTACGAGCAGTACTTC.

This chain uses TRBV30 with TRBJ2-7, with D possibly being TRBD1 (7 bases). The CDR3 spans 15 residues. CDR1 and CDR2 from the germline V gene are GTSNPN and SVGIG (reference sequence). The V gene lost 0 bases and the J gene lost 3 bases, with 15 bases spanning the gap. CDR3 coding DNA: TGTGCCTGGAGTGTTTTACCAGGGGGGAACTACGAGCAGTACTTC. The encoded protein is CAWSVLPGGNYEQYF. The whole variable domain, filled in from reference TRBV30 and TRBJ2-7, reads SQTIHQWPATLVQPVGSPLSLECTVEGTSNPNLYWYRQAAGRGLQLLFYSVGIGQISSEVPQNLSASRPQDRQFILSSKKLLLSDSGFYLCAWSVLPGGNYEQYFGPGTRLTVT.

V gene TRBV7-9 combines with J gene TRBJ1-4; D not certain. V was cut by 0 bases and J by 4 bases, with 9 bases left in between. Germline V gives CDR1 SEHNR, CDR2 FQNEAQ (reference sequence). The CDR3 spans 15 residues. The CDR3 sequence is CASSLAREINEKLFF. The CDR3 bases are TGTGCCAGCAGCTTAGCGCGGGAGATTAATGAAAAACTGTTTTTT. Using reference TRBV7-9 and TRBJ1-4 for the parts outside the CDR3, the full variable domain is DTGVSQNPRHKITKRGQNVTFRCDPISEHNRLYWYRQTLGQGPEFLTYFQNEAQLEKSRLLSDRFSAERPKGSFSTLEIQRTEQGDSAMYLCASSLAREINEKLFFGSGTQLSVL.

This clone was seen a single time. The chain uses TRBV11-3 and TRBJ2-3, with 7 bases that match TRBD2. There are 15 residues in the CDR3. J gave up 3 bases and V 0 bases, and 3 bases lay outside the gene matches. Germline V gene sequence: CDR1 SGHNT, CDR2 YENEEA. The CDR3 reads CASSLDGRGTDTQYF. CDR3 nucleotides: TGTGCCAGCAGCTTAGATGGGCGGGGGACAGATACGCAGTATTTT. Supplemented by reference TRBV11-3 and TRBJ2-3, the full variable domain reads EAGVVQSPRYKIIEKKQPVAFWCNPISGHNTLYWYLQNLGQGPELLIRYENEEAVDDSQLPKDRFSAERLKGVDSTLKIQPAELGDSAVYLCASSLDGRGTDTQYFGPGTRLTVL.

This clone showed up just once. The V call is TRBV6-6, the J call TRBJ2-7; 8 positions match TRBD2. J was trimmed by 6 bases and V by 6 bases; bases with no gene match: 16. Germline V CDR1 and CDR2: MNHNY, SVGAGI (reference sequence). The CDR3 is 16 amino acids. The CDR3 DNA reads TGTGCCAGCAGCTCACACGGACTAGCCCGGGTAGGCGAGCAGTACTTC. This translates into CASSSHGLARVGEQYF.

The gene calls are TRBV28 and TRBJ2-5, with 11 positions matching TRBD1. This CDR3 has 13 amino acids. Germline CDR1 and CDR2: MDHEN and SYDVKM. The J segment lost 2 bases and the V segment lost 8 bases, leaving 1 base of the junction unmatched. The CDR3 region is CASGTGGQETQYF. The CDR3 DNA reads TGTGCCAGCGGGACAGGGGGACAAGAGACCCAGTACTTC.

The chain employs TRBV29-1 and TRBJ1-1, with D unresolved. The V gene lost 6 bases and the J gene lost 5 bases, with 19 bases spanning the gap. This CDR3 region has 14 residues. CDR1 is SQVTM and CDR2 is ANQGSEA in the germline V gene. CDR3 sequence: CSVVPGVMRTEAFF. In nucleotides, the CDR3 is TGCAGCGTCGTCCCCGGGGTGATGAGGACTGAAGCTTTCTTT. The entire variable domain, with the rest obtained from reference TRBV29-1 and TRBJ1-1, is as follows: SAVISQKPSRDICQRGTSLTIQCQVDSQVTMMFWYRQQPGQSLTLIATANQGSEATYESGFVIDKFPISRPNLTFSTLTVSNMSPEDSSIYLCSVVPGVMRTEAFFGQGTRLTVV.

The V call is TRBV5-8, the J call TRBJ1-4; D possibly corresponds to TRBD1 (6 bases). The CDR3 is made up of 15 amino acids. Germline CDR1 and CDR2: SGHTS and YDEGEE. V gave up 3 bases and J gave up 1 base, with 10 bases separating them. The CDR3 protein is CASSSGQRTNEKLFF. The CDR3 nucleotides are TGTGCCAGCAGCTCCGGACAGCGAACTAATGAAAAACTGTTTTTT.

This chain uses TRBV28 with TRBJ2-1, with TRBD2 matching over 10 bases. Germline CDR1 and CDR2: MDHEN and SYDVKM. This CDR3 has 15 amino acids. V shed 2 bases, J shed 6 bases, and the junction held 4 bases outside the gene matches. CDR3 DNA: TGTGCCAGCAGTTTAGAACTAGCGGGGCGCAATGAGCAGTTCTTC. It encodes CASSLELAGRNEQFF.

The chain combines TRBV6-5 with TRBJ1-5; D is perhaps TRBD1 (5 bases). The CDR3 consists of 13 residues. V lost 0 bases, J lost 5 bases, and 5 bases lay in between. Germline V gene lookup returns CDR1 MNHEY and CDR2 SVGAGI. The CDR3 here is CASSYSTDQPQHF. DNA of the CDR3: TGTGCCAGCAGTTACTCGACAGATCAGCCCCAGCATTTT.

The rearrangement links TRBV5-6 to TRBJ1-2; 7 bases match TRBD1. V dropped 1 base and J dropped 4; count of bases not matched to a gene: 4. The CDR3 consists of 14 residues. Germline assignment: CDR1 SGHDT and CDR2 YYEEEE. The CDR3 region is CASSLRGRGYGYTF. DNA for the CDR3: TGTGCCAGCAGCTTGAGGGGGCGAGGCTATGGCTACACCTTC.

V usage is TRBV30 and J usage is TRBJ2-7, with 12 positions matching TRBD1. From germline, CDR1 is GTSNPN and CDR2 SVGIG (reference sequence). Trimming cost V 2 bases and J 6 bases; bases outside gene matches: 14. CDR3 length: 17 residues. CDR3 DNA sequence: TGTGCCTGGAGTCGCCCCAATCCGGGACAGGGGGCTGGCGAGCAGTACTTC. The encoded protein is CAWSRPNPGQGAGEQYF.

This clone was found a few times. This chain links TRBV6-4 with TRBJ2-3; weak D call: TRBD1 (6 bases). V lost 5 bases and J lost 1, with 7 bases in between. The germline V gene encodes CDR1 MRHNA and CDR2 SNTAGT. This CDR3 contains 13 residues. The CDR3 DNA sequence: TGTGCCAGCAGTCCAGGGGGCACAGATACGCAGTATTTT. Encoded protein: CASSPGGTDTQYF.

This clone was seen a single time. The chain has TRBV4-3 and TRBJ2-5; D is possibly TRBD1 (6 bases). The CDR3 contains 13 residues. V shed 1 base and J shed 3 bases, with 6 bases lying between them. Per germline, CDR1 LGHNA and CDR2 YSLEER. The CDR3 nucleotides are TGCGCCAGCAGCCAAGGGACAGAAGAGACCCAGTACTTC. This translates into CASSQGTEETQYF.

This clone was picked up a small number of times. The chain couples TRBV7-3 to TRBJ2-2; 7 positions agree with TRBD2. CDR3 length: 15 residues. The germline gives CDR1 SGHTA, CDR2 FQGTGA. The V and J ends lost 5 bases and 5 bases, in that order; junction bases with no gene match: 8. CDR3 nucleotide sequence: TGTGCCAGCAGCCTGGCGGGACTACCTACCGGGGAGCTGTTTTTT. Translated: CASSLAGLPTGELFF. Together with reference TRBV7-3 and TRBJ2-2, the CDR3 gives the full variable domain: GAGVSQTPSNKVTEKGKYVELRCDPISGHTALYWYRQSLGQGPEFLIYFQGTGAADDSGLPNDRFFAVRPEGSVSTLKIQRTERGDSAVYLCASSLAGLPTGELFFGEGSRLTVL.